The rows below give T cell receptor beta chains drawn from one sample of a study of regulatory T cells in long-lasting Graves disease. TCRdb reanalysed the multiplex PCR reads using MiXCR and keeps one entry per CDR3 protein. The data contain approximately 350,000 distinct CDR3 sequences, 15% to 20% of them singletons. The same data also went into a second study, on T cells in Graves' hyperthyroidism and ophthalmopathy.

Sequencing was performed on peripheral blood mononuclear cells (PBMCs), taken at new diagnosis, from a patient treated with antithyroid drugs. All receptors derive from a young woman with Graves disease. Each CDR3 is given with its conserved first and last residue. The D gene is left open where the match is weak. Size tells how often a clone was seen (once, few, many) or the class of an expanded clone, and some rows leave it out.

v_call	clone_size	j_call	d_call	cdr3_nt	cdr3_aa
TRBV3-1	-	TRBJ1-2	-	TGTGCCAGCAGCCAAGGCTTGTGGGGGAGAGGGTATAGCTACACCTTC	CASSQGLWGRGYSYTF
TRBV9	few	TRBJ2-1	TRBD1	TGTGCCAGCAGCGGCCGGGACAGGGGGCTTAATGAGCAGTTCTTC	CASSGRDRGLNEQFF
TRBV9	-	TRBJ2-5	-	TGTGCCAGCAGCACGAGTAAGGGGACCCAGTACTTC	CASSTSKGTQYF
TRBV19	-	TRBJ1-1	-	TGTGCCAGTAGGAGCTTTGGGGGGGGCGATCCTGAAGCTTTCTTT	CASRSFGGGDPEAFF
TRBV7-9	-	TRBJ1-2	-	TGTGCCAGCAGCATTGGGGAAGGGAATGGCTACACCTTC	CASSIGEGNGYTF
TRBV4-2	-	TRBJ2-2	-	TGTGCCAGCAGCCAAGAGTTGTACACCGGGGAGCTGTTTTTT	CASSQELYTGELFF
TRBV10-3	many	TRBJ2-3	TRBD2	TGTGCCATCAGTGATAGCCTAGCGGGGGGCGGAGATACGCAGTATTTT	CAISDSLAGGGDTQYF
TRBV7-8	-	TRBJ1-1	TRBD1	TGTGCCAGCAGCTTAGCAGGGGGCGTAGCGGCTACTGAAGCTTTCTTT	CASSLAGGVAATEAFF
TRBV2	many	TRBJ2-1	-	TGTGCCAGCAGTGAAGATATAAGCGGAATGCAGTTCTTC	CASSEDISGMQFF
TRBV7-9	-	TRBJ2-2	TRBD1	TGTGCCAGCAGCCTAATAACAGGGGGCCATAACACCGGGGAGCTGTTTTTT	CASSLITGGHNTGELFF